This is a list of T cell receptor beta chains from one sample in a study of T-cell reconstitution after alpha-beta-depleted transplantation in children. TCRdb used MiXCR to reprocess the PCR reads, holding one entry per CDR3 protein. The sample yields roughly 400,000 distinct CDR3 sequences, approximately 41% seen once. Sequences were derived from PBMCs, sampled before TCRalphabeta/CD19-depleted stem cell transplant. Receptors originate from a girl aged 2-10 years with aplastic anemia, due to receive a stem cell transplant. Each CDR3 is given with its conserved first and last residue. A D gene is named only where the DNA matches it firmly. The size entry is marked missing in some rows and otherwise reads once, few, many or a size class.

TGCGCCAGCAAGGTCAAGGTGGGGAGTGGCAATGAGCAGTTCTTC CASKVKVGSGNEQFF - TRBJ2-1 TRBV5-1 -
TGCGCCAGCAGCTTGGGCGGAGGGGAAGAGACCCAGTACTTC CASSLGGGEETQYF - TRBJ2-5 TRBV5-1 many
TGCGCCAGCAGCCAAGAGGGAGCTAGCACAGATACGCAGTATTTT CASSQEGASTDTQYF - TRBJ2-3 TRBV4-1 -
TGTGCCAGCAGCGGTGGGGGCGGGCCAGGTGATGAGCAGTTCTTC CASSGGGGPGDEQFF - TRBJ2-1 TRBV11-2 -
TGTGCCAGCGGACATTTGCCCGATACGCAGTATTTT CASGHLPDTQYF - TRBJ2-3 TRBV6-6 -
TGTGCCAGCAGCTTAGCAGAAATCGGGGAGCTGTTTTTT CASSLAEIGELFF - TRBJ2-2 TRBV7-2 few
TGCGCCAGCAGCTCTGGGACAGGAGTGAACACTGAAGCTTTCTTT CASSSGTGVNTEAFF TRBD1 TRBJ1-1 TRBV5-1 many
TGTGCCAGCAGCATCTGGGCGGGAGGGCTGAATGAGCAGTTCTTC CASSIWAGGLNEQFF TRBD2 TRBJ2-1 TRBV7-9 -
TGTGCCAGCAGCCCCGTCGGGGCCAACGTCCTGACTTTC CASSPVGANVLTF - TRBJ2-6 TRBV7-9 -
TGTGCCAGCAGGGGCCGTCGCGGGGCCACCTACAATGAGCAGTTCTTC CASRGRRGATYNEQFF - TRBJ2-1 TRBV6-1 -
TGTGCCAGCATCCCCGGCGGAGAAATCTACGAGCAGTACTTC CASIPGGEIYEQYF - TRBJ2-7 TRBV28 many
TGTGCCAGCAGACCGGGACGGCTCTCTGGAAACACCATATATTTT CASRPGRLSGNTIYF - TRBJ1-3 TRBV12-3/TRBV12-4 -
TGCAGTGCTAGAGATAACGGGGGTACCTACGAGCAGTACTTC CSARDNGGTYEQYF - TRBJ2-7 TRBV20-1 few
TGCAGTGCTAGAGATCATCGGGGCGGGAACACCGGGGAGCTGTTTTTT CSARDHRGGNTGELFF - TRBJ2-2 TRBV20-1 -
TGTGCCAGCAGCCAAGCTTTAGCGGGGGGAATTTACGAGCAGTACTTC CASSQALAGGIYEQYF TRBD2 TRBJ2-7 TRBV4-2 many
TGTGCCAGCAGCTTATCTCGGGGGCCGGGCACTGAAGCTTTCTTT CASSLSRGPGTEAFF - TRBJ1-1 TRBV7-9 many
TGTGCCAGCAGTCATAAGGGACAGGCCAGCACAGATACGCAGTATTTT CASSHKGQASTDTQYF TRBD1 TRBJ2-3 TRBV6-1 -
TGTGCCAGCAGCCAAGGACTAGGAGTTGACGGCATTCAGTACTTC CASSQGLGVDGIQYF - TRBJ2-4 TRBV4-2 -
TGCAGCGTTGAAGAGGCGACCGGGGAGCTGTTTTTT CSVEEATGELFF - TRBJ2-2 TRBV29-1 -
TGCGCCAGCAGCTGGGGGACAAATAACGGTTCACCCCTCCACTTT CASSWGTNNGSPLHF - TRBJ1-6 TRBV5-1 -
TGTGCCACCAGTCGGGACACAGATACGCAGTATTTT CATSRDTDTQYF - TRBJ2-3 TRBV24-1 -
TGTGCCAGCAGCAGAGGGGGGGCCGTCGAGCAGTACTTC CASSRGGAVEQYF - TRBJ2-7 TRBV7-9 few
TGCGCCAGCAGCCTAAGGACAGGCTCCGTCTCCGGGGAGCTGTTTTTT CASSLRTGSVSGELFF TRBD1 TRBJ2-2 TRBV5-1 few
TGCAGTGCTGGGGGGAGGACCTACACAGATACGCAGTATTTT CSAGGRTYTDTQYF - TRBJ2-3 TRBV20-1 many
TGTGCCAGCTCACCAATCCAGGATGGCACCGGGGAGCTGTTTTTT CASSPIQDGTGELFF - TRBJ2-2 TRBV18 few
TGTGCCAGCAGCCCGGACAGTTCCCACGAGCAGTACTTC CASSPDSSHEQYF - TRBJ2-7 TRBV7-9 -
TGCAGTGCTAGGGATCAGTGGGAGACCCAGTACTTC CSARDQWETQYF - TRBJ2-5 TRBV20-1 once
TGCAGTGCTAGATTCAGGGATGAGACCCAGTACTTC CSARFRDETQYF - TRBJ2-5 TRBV20-1 -
TGTGCCAGCAGCCTAATTGGGGCCAACGTCCTGACTTTC CASSLIGANVLTF - TRBJ2-6 TRBV28 many
TGCGCCAGCAGTCGGCCCGAGACAGGGATCACTGAAGCTTTCTTT CASSRPETGITEAFF TRBD1 TRBJ1-1 TRBV10-2 -
TGTGCCATCAGTGAGTCGACAGATGAGCAGTTCTTC CAISESTDEQFF - TRBJ2-1 TRBV10-3 -
TGTGCCAGCAGTTTATGGGGGGCCACTGGAAACACCATATATTTT CASSLWGATGNTIYF - TRBJ1-3 TRBV27 many
TGTGCCAGCAGTTACACTCGGACAGGGAACTATGGCTACACCTTC CASSYTRTGNYGYTF TRBD1 TRBJ1-2 TRBV6-5 -
TGTGCCAGCAGCTTGGCTAGCGGGAGAGGGTCCGAGCAGTACTTC CASSLASGRGSEQYF TRBD2 TRBJ2-7 TRBV7-9 -
TGTGCCAGCAGAGGGGCCGGGACTTCCTCTTACGAGCAGTACTTC CASRGAGTSSYEQYF - TRBJ2-7 TRBV11-2 -
TGTGCCAGCCGGGACGGGGGGTCGAATGAAAAACTGTTTTTT CASRDGGSNEKLFF - TRBJ1-4 TRBV12-3/TRBV12-4 many
TGCGCCAGCAGCCCTGAGGGGACGGGCACCTACGAGCAGTACTTC CASSPEGTGTYEQYF - TRBJ2-7 TRBV5-1 few